One sample yielded the 16 T cell receptor beta chains listed below, sequenced in a study of cytomegalovirus exposure and HLA in healthy donors. The PCR used 60 Vbeta and 13 Jbeta primers. This table comes from immunoSEQ multiplex PCR, and its TCRdb copy is limited to in-frame clones, with some not included. The repertoire holds 100,000 to 150,000 clones, with about two thirds as singletons. The sequenced material came from PBMCs. All receptors derive from a woman aged 40 to 55 in good health and CMV-seronegative.

This clone was recorded a few times. This sequence joins TRBV19 and TRBJ2-7; D not certain. V was pared by 0 bases and J by 0 bases, with 6 bases between. CDR3 length: 14 residues. Germline V gene data show CDR1 as LNHDA and CDR2 as SQIVND (reference sequence). The CDR3 region is CASSIEGSSYEQYF. In nucleotides, the CDR3 is TGTGCCAGTAGTATAGAGGGCAGCTCCTACGAGCAGTACTTC.

V gene TRBV25-1 combines with J gene TRBJ2-7, with 7 bases aligning to TRBD2. CDR3 length equals 15 residues. After removal of 4 bases from V and 3 bases from J, the junction contained 9 bases not matched to a gene. Germline V gene sequence: CDR1 MGHDK, CDR2 SYGVNS. DNA of the CDR3: TGTGCCAGCAGTGGGGGGGGGTTTCGGGGCTACGAGCAGTACTTC. Its translation: CASSGGGFRGYEQYF.

The chain has TRBV7-8 and TRBJ2-1; the D gene is possibly TRBD2 (6 bases). The CDR3 spans 16 residues. V was clipped by 1 base and J by 2 bases, with 12 bases between them. In germline, CDR1 is SGHVS, CDR2 FQNEAQ. CDR3 DNA: TGTGCCAGCAGCTTAGATTCGGGGGAGGCCTACAATGAGCAGTTCTTC. Translated: CASSLDSGEAYNEQFF.

The chain uses TRBV30 and TRBJ2-1; the match to TRBD2 covers 10 bases. Germline-derived CDR1 and CDR2 are GTSNPN and SVGIG (reference sequence). V was pared by 6 bases and J by 9 bases, with 8 bases of the junction left unmatched. The CDR3 totals 13 residues. This CDR3 is CACTASGGGEQFF. CDR3 in DNA: TGTGCCTGTACTGCTAGCGGGGGCGGTGAGCAGTTCTTC.

The CDR3 DNA sequence: TGTGCCAGCAACGACAGGGAGCCCCGCGAGCAGTACTTC. Translating gives CASNDREPREQYF. The V gene is TRBV6-1, the J gene TRBJ2-7, with 7 bases that match TRBD1. CDR1 is MNHNS, CDR2 SASEGT, per germline. This CDR3 contains 13 residues. Trimming at V came to 7 bases and at J to 6 bases, leaving 9 bases not matched to a gene.

This clone was picked up a small number of times. V is TRBV7-9 and J is TRBJ2-5, with a weak D call TRBD2 (5 bases). Germline CDR1 SEHNR, CDR2 FQNEAQ (reference sequence). Trimming left V 5 bases short and J 4 bases short, with 14 bases between. The CDR3 covers 14 residues. CDR3 amino acids: CASSQALGGETQYF. Written as DNA, the CDR3 is TGTGCCAGCAGCCAGGCACTAGGAGGAGAGACCCAGTACTTC.

This clone has only a few counts. V and J are TRBV7-2 and TRBJ2-7; TRBD2 matches at 10 bases. CDR3 length: 15 amino acids. J was trimmed by 6 bases and V by 1 base; bases with no gene match: 6. From germline, CDR1 is SGHTA and CDR2 FQGNSA. CDR3: CASSLGGAGGSEQYF. CDR3 in DNA: TGTGCCAGCAGCTTAGGCGGAGCGGGGGGGTCCGAGCAGTACTTC.

V is TRBV7-9 and J is TRBJ1-5; TRBD1 might be the D (5 bases). The ends were cut back, 2 bases at V and 6 bases at J, with 5 bases in the middle. The CDR3 contains 12 residues. The germline V gene has CDR1 SEHNR and CDR2 FQNEAQ (reference sequence). The CDR3 reads CASSLQGQPQHF. In DNA form, the CDR3 reads TGTGCCAGCAGCTTACAGGGTCAGCCCCAGCATTTT.

V and J are TRBV6-1 and TRBJ1-1; no clear D. Trimming took off 6 bases at V and 6 bases at J, with 5 bases between the two ends. From germline, CDR1 is MNHNS and CDR2 SASEGT. CDR3 length: 10 residues. CDR3 coding DNA: TGTGCCAGCAGGGTAGCTGAAGCTTTCTTT. Residues: CASRVAEAFF.

CDR3: CASSLGSLGGRGETQYF. The CDR3 nucleotides are TGTGCCAGCAGCTTAGGAAGTCTCGGGGGGCGAGGGGAGACCCAGTACTTC. The gene calls are TRBV11-2 and TRBJ2-5; D possibly corresponds to TRBD2 (7 bases). Germline V CDR1 and CDR2: SGHAT, FQNNGV. The V end was cut by 1 base, the J end by 5 bases, with 20 bases between. The CDR3 length is 17 residues.

This clone appeared a few times. CDR3 sequence reads: CASSLERGTSHFF. As DNA, the CDR3 is TGTGCCAGCAGCCTTGAACGCGGGACTAGTCACTTCTTC. The chain combines TRBV13 with TRBJ2-1; 8 bases fit TRBD2. The CDR3 length is 13 residues. J was trimmed by 16 bases and V by 5 bases; bases with no gene match: 13. In germline, CDR1 is PRHDT, CDR2 FYEKMQ (reference sequence). Variable domain in full (rest from reference TRBV13 and TRBJ2-1): AAGVIQSPRHLIKEKRETATLKCYPIPRHDTVYWYQQGPGQDPQFLISFYEKMQSDKGSIPDRFSAQQFSDYHSELNMSSLELGDSALYFCASSLERGTSHFFGPGTRLTVL.

This chain connects TRBV19 to TRBJ1-1; TRBD1 agrees at 9 bases. Germline assignment: CDR1 LNHDA and CDR2 SQIVND (reference sequence). J gave up 5 bases and V 7 bases, and 5 bases lay outside the gene matches. This CDR3 region has 13 residues. CDR3 residues: CASTTGGPTEAFF. CDR3 nucleotide sequence: TGTGCCAGTACCACAGGGGGCCCGACTGAAGCTTTCTTT.

The V gene is TRBV30, the J gene TRBJ1-1, with D tentatively TRBD1 (5 bases). The CDR3 contains 16 residues. V was pared by 0 bases and J by 4 bases, with 18 bases between. Germline CDR1 GTSNPN, CDR2 SVGIG (reference sequence). CDR3 in amino acids: CAWSVNFGGEGTEAFF. In DNA, the CDR3 is TGTGCCTGGAGTGTAAATTTTGGGGGGGAAGGCACTGAAGCTTTCTTT.

CDR3 coding DNA: TGTGCCAGCAGACCAAGGAGGCTGGGAACAGATACGCAGTATTTT. This encodes CASRPRRLGTDTQYF. The rearrangement uses TRBV28 and TRBJ2-3; a possible D gene is TRBD2 (5 bases). V lost 6 bases and J lost 3, with 16 bases in between. The CDR3 is 15 residues long. CDR1 MDHEN and CDR2 SYDVKM come from the germline V gene.

The chain links TRBV19 to TRBJ1-1; 11 bases agree with TRBD1. The V and J ends lost 6 bases and 4 bases, in that order; junction bases with no gene match: 4. CDR1 and CDR2 (germline): LNHDA, SQIVND (reference sequence). The CDR3 contains 14 residues. CDR3 sequence: CASRDRGLGTEAFF. The DNA of the CDR3 is TGTGCCAGTAGGGACAGGGGGCTAGGCACTGAAGCTTTCTTT.

The genes are TRBV6-5 and TRBJ1-2; D is possibly TRBD1 (6 bases). The CDR3 has 12 residues. The germline CDR1 and CDR2 sequences are MNHEY and SVGAGI. V was pared by 8 bases and J by 7 bases, with 14 bases between. This chain's CDR3 is CASSQGGVGYTF. The CDR3 region has the DNA TGTGCCAGCTCCCAAGGGGGAGTTGGCTACACCTTC.